This T cell receptor beta chain was sequenced in a study of identifying expanded T cells in peripheral blood. Only in-frame clones appear in the TCRdb table, and some are missing; sequencing was by immunoSEQ multiplex PCR. The data show over 100,000 clones, roughly 90% seen once. No infections or other immune events were documented during collection. About this clone itself: Antigen unknown.

Germline loops: CDR1 SNHLY, CDR2 FYNNEI. There are 14 residues in the CDR3. Germline trimming cut 5 bases from V and 1 base from J; bases unmatched to any gene: 1. Study-wide findings and caveats: Two-week clone count variance significantly increased as total template count grew. Roughly 1.1 clones differed between technical replicates, versus approximately 17 and 20 over time.

This TCR derives from a person between 18 and 75 years old in good health. The sequenced sample was blood. The chain links TRBV2 to TRBJ1-2; 10 bases map to TRBD1. The DNA of the CDR3 is TGTGCCAGCAGTAGGGACAGGGGTAACTATGGCTACACCTTC. It specifies CASSRDRGNYGYTF. The whole variable domain, filled in from reference TRBV2 and TRBJ1-2, reads EPEVTQTPSHQVTQMGQEVILRCVPISNHLYFYWYRQILGQKVEFLVSFYNNEISEKSEIFDDQFSVERPDGSNFTLKIRSTKLEDSAMYFCASSRDRGNYGYTFGSGTRLTVV.